This entry concerns a single T cell receptor (beta chain). TCRdb processed the 5' RACE reads anew with MiXCR; each CDR3 protein has one entry. The data hold fewer than 250,000 distinct CDR3 sequences, with around 32% observed a single time. Germline CDR1 is SGHDT and CDR2 is YYEEEE. The CDR3 is made up of 14 amino acids. With V trimmed by 4 bases and J by 5 bases, 7 bases remained unmatched. This entry belongs to a study of CD8 T cells in ankylosing spondylitis. The V call is TRBV5-6, the J call TRBJ2-7; the match to TRBD1 covers 9 bases. Source material: blood, either unsorted or a sorted T cell fraction (not recorded which). This clonotype was obtained from a male donor with ankylosing spondylitis or in good health (not recorded which). The CDR3, as DNA: TGTGCCAGCAGCGGGGGGACAGGGTTCGACGAGCAGTACTTC. Encoded protein: CASSGGTGFDEQYF.